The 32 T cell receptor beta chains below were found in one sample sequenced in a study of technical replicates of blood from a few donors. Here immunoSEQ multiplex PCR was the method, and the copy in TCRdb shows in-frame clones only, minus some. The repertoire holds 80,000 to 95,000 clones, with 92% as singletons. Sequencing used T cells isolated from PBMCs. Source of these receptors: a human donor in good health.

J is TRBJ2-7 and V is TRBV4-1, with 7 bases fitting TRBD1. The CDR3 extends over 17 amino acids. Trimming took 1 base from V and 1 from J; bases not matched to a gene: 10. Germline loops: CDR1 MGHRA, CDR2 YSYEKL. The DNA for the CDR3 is TGCGCCAGCAGCCAAGTTGGGTCTGGGACAGCATCCTACGAGCAGTACTTC. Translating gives CASSQVGSGTASYEQYF.

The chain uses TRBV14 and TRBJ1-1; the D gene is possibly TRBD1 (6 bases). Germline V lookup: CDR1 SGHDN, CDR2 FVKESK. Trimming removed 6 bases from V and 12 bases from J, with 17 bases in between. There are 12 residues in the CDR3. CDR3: CASRNYRARTFF. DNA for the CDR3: TGTGCCAGCAGAAACTACAGGGCCCGGACTTTCTTT. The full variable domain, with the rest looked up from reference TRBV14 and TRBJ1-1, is EAGVTQFPSHSVIEKGQTVTLRCDPISGHDNLYWYRRVMGKEIKFLLHFVKESKQDESGMPNNRFLAERTGGTYSTLKVQPAELEDSGVYFCASRNYRARTFFGQGTRLTVV.

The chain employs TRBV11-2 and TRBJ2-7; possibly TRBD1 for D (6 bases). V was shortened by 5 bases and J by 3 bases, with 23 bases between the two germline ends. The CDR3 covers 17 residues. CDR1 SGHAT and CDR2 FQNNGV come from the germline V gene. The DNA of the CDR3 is TGTGCCAGCAGCCTAAGAGCGTCCGGGACACTTAACTACGAGCAGTACTTC. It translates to CASSLRASGTLNYEQYF.

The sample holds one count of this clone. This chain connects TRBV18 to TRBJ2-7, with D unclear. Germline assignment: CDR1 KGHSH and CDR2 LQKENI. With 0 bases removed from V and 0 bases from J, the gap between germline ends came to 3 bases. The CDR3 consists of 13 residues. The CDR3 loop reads CASSPPSSYEQYF. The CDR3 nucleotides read TGTGCCAGCTCACCACCGAGCTCCTACGAGCAGTACTTC.

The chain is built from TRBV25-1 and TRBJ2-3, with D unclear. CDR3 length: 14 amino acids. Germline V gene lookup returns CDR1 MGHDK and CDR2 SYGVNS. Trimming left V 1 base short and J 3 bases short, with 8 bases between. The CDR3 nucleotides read TGTGCCAGCAGTGAATTCTCCCTAACAGATACGCAGTATTTT. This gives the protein CASSEFSLTDTQYF.

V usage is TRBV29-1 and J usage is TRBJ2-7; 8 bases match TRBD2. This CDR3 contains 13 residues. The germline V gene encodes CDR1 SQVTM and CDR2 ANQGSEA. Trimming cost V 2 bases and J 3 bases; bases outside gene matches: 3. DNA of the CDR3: TGCAGCGTTGAACTAGCGGGCTTCTACGAGCAGTACTTC. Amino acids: CSVELAGFYEQYF.

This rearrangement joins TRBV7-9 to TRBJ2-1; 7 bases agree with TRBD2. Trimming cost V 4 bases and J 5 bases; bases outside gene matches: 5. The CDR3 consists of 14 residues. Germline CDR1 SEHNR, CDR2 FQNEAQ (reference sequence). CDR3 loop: CASSSWGGDNEQFF. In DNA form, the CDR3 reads TGTGCCAGCAGCTCCTGGGGGGGGGACAATGAGCAGTTCTTC.

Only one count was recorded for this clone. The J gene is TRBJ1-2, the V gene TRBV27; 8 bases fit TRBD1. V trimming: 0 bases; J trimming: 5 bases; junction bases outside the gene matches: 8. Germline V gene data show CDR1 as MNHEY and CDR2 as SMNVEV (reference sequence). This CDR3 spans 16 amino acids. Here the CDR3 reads CASSLSSPGGQYGYTF. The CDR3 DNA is TGTGCCAGCAGTTTATCTAGCCCAGGGGGCCAGTATGGCTACACCTTC.

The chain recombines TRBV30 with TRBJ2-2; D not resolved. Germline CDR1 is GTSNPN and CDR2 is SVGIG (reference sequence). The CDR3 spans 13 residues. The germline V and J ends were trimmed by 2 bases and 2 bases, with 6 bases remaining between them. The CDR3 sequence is CAWSLTNTGELFF. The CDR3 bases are TGTGCCTGGAGTCTCACTAACACCGGGGAGCTGTTTTTT.

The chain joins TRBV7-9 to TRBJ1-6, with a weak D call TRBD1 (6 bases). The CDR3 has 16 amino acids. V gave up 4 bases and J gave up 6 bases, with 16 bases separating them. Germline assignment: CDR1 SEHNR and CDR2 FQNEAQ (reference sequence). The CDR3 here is CASSSPLGQFNSPLHF. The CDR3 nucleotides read TGTGCCAGCAGCTCTCCCCTTGGACAGTTTAATTCACCCCTCCACTTT.

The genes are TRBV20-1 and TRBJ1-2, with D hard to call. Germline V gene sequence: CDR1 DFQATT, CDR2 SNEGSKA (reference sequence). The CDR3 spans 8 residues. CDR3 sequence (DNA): TGCAGGCCGGATGGCTACACCTTC. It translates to CRPDGYTF.

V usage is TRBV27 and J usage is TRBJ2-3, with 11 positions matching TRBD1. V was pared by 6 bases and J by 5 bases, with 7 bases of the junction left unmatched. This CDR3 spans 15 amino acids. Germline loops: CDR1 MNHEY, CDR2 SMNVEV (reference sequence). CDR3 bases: TGTGCCAGCAGGGCCGGGACAGGGGGTCTAGATACGCAGTATTTT. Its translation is CASRAGTGGLDTQYF.

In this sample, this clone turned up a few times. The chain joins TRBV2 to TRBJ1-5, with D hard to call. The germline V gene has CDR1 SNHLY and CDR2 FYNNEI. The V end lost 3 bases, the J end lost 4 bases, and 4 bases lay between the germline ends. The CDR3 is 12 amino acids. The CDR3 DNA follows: TGTGCCAGCAGTGACGGGAATCAGCCCCAGCATTTT. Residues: CASSDGNQPQHF. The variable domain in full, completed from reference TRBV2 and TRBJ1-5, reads EPEVTQTPSHQVTQMGQEVILRCVPISNHLYFYWYRQILGQKVEFLVSFYNNEISEKSEIFDDQFSVERPDGSNFTLKIRSTKLEDSAMYFCASSDGNQPQHFGDGTRLSIL.

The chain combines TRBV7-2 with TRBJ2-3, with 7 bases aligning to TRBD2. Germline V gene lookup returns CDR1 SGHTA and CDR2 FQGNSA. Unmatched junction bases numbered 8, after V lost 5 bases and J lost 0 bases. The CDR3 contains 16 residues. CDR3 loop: CASSVWGSGSTDTQYF. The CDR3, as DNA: TGTGCCAGCAGCGTCTGGGGTAGCGGGAGCACAGATACGCAGTATTTT.

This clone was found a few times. CDR3 region: CASSEANRGNTEAFF. The CDR3 DNA is TGTGCCAGCAGTGAAGCCAACAGGGGGAACACTGAAGCTTTCTTT. This chain uses TRBV6-1 with TRBJ1-1; TRBD1 matches 7 bases. This CDR3 spans 15 amino acids. The J segment lost 1 base and the V segment lost 0 bases, leaving 2 bases of the junction unmatched. Looked up from germline, CDR1 is MNHNS and CDR2 is SASEGT.

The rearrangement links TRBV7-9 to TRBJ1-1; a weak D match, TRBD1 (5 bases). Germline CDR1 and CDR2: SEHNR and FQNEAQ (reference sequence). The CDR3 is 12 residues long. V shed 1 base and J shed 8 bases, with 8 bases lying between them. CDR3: CASSLGGDEAFF. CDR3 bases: TGTGCCAGCAGCTTAGGGGGGGACGAAGCTTTCTTT.

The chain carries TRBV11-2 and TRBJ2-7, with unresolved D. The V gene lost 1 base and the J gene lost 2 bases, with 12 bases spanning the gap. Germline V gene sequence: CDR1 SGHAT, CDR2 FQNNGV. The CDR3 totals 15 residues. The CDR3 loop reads CASSLAWSPAYEQYF. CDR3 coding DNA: TGTGCCAGCAGCTTAGCATGGTCACCAGCCTACGAGCAGTACTTC.

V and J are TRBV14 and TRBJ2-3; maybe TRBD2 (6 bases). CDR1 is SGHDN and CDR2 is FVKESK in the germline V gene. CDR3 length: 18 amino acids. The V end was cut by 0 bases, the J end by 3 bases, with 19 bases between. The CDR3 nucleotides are TGTGCCAGCAGCCAAGAATCCCCTTGGGCGGAGGGAACAGATACGCAGTATTTT. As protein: CASSQESPWAEGTDTQYF.

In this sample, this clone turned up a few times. This chain's CDR3 is CASSAGTTNYEQYF. The CDR3 DNA sequence: TGCGCCAGCAGCGCCGGGACTACCAACTACGAGCAGTACTTC. The chain recombines TRBV10-1 with TRBJ2-7; TRBD2 aligns across 7 bases. The V gene's germline CDR1 is WNHNN and CDR2 SYGVQD (reference sequence). The length of the CDR3 is 14 residues. J gave up 3 bases and V 6 bases, and 8 bases lay outside the gene matches.

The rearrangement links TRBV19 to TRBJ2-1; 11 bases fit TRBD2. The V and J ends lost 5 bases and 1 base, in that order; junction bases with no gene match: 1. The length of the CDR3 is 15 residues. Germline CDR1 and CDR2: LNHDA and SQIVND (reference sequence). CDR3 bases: TGTGCCAGTAGTCGGACTAGCGGGTCCTACAATGAGCAGTTCTTC. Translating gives CASSRTSGSYNEQFF.

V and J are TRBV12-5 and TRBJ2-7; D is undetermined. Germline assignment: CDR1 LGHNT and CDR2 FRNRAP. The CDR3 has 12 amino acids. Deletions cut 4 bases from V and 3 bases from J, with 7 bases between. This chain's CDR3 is CASGSTIYEQYF. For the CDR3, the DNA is TGTGCTAGTGGTTCCACAATCTACGAGCAGTACTTC.

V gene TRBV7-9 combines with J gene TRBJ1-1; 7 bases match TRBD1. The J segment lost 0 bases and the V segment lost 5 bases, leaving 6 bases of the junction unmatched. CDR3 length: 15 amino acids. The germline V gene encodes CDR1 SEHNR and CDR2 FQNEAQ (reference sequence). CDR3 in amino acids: CASSIRDSMNTEAFF. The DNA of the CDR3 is TGTGCCAGCAGCATCCGGGACAGCATGAACACTGAAGCTTTCTTT.

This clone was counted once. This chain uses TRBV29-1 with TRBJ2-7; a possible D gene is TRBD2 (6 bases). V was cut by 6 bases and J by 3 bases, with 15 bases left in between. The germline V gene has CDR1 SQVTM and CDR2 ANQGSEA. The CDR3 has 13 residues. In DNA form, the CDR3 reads TGCAGCGTCCGGTGGGGAGCGGGCTACGAGCAGTACTTC. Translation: CSVRWGAGYEQYF.

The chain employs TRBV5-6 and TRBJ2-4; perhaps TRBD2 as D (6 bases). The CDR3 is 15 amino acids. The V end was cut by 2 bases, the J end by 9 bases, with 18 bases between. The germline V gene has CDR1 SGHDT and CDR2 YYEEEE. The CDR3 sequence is CASSFRGLGDGIQYF. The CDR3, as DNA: TGTGCCAGCAGCTTCCGGGGGTTGGGGGACGGCATTCAGTACTTC.

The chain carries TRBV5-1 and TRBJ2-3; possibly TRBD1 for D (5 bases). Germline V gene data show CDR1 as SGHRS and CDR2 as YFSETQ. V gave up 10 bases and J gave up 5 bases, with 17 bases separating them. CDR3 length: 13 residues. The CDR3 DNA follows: TGCGCCTCCTCCCCCCAGGGTGAAGATACGCAGTATTTT. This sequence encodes CASSPQGEDTQYF.

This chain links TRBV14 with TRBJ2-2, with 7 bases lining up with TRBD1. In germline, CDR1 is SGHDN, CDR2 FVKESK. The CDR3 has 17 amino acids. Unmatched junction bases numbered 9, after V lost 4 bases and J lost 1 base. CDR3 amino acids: CASSRRQGVGNTGELFF. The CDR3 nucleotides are TGTGCCAGCAGCCGACGGCAGGGGGTGGGGAACACCGGGGAGCTGTTTTTT.

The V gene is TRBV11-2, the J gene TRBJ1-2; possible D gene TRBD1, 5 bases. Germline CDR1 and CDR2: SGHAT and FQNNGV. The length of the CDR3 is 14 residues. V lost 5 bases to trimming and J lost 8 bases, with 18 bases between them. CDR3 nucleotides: TGTGCCAGCAGCGAAGGGGATCTAAGATCAGGCTACACCTTC. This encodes CASSEGDLRSGYTF.

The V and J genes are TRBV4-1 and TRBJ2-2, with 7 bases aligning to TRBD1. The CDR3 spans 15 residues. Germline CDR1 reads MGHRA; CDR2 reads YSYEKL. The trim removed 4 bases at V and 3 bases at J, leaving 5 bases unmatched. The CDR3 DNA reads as TGCGCCAGCAGCCCCGGGACAGCATACACCGGGGAGCTGTTTTTT. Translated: CASSPGTAYTGELFF.

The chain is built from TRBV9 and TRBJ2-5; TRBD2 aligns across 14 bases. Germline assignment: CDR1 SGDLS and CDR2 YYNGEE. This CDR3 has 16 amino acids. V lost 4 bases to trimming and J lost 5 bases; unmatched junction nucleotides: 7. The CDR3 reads CASSSTSGGAGETQYF. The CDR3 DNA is TGTGCCAGCAGCTCGACTAGCGGGGGGGCCGGGGAGACCCAGTACTTC.

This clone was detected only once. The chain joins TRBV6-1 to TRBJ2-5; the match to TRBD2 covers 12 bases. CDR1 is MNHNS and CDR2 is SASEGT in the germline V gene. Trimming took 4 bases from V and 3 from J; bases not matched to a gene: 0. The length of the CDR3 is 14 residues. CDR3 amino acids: CASSGLAGEETQYF. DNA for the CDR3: TGTGCCAGCAGTGGACTAGCGGGGGAAGAGACCCAGTACTTC.

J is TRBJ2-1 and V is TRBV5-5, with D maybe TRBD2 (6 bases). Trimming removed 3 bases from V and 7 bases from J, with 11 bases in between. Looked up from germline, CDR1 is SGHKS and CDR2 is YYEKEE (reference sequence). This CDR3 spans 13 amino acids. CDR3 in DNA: TGTGCCAGCAGCTCCTCTAGCGTTAATGAGCAGTTCTTC. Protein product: CASSSSSVNEQFF.

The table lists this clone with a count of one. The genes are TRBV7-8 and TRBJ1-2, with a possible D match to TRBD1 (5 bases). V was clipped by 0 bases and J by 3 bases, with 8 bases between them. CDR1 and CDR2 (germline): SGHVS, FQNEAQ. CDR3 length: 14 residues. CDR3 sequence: CASSLAVQDYGYTF. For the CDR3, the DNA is TGTGCCAGCAGCTTAGCGGTACAGGACTATGGCTACACCTTC.